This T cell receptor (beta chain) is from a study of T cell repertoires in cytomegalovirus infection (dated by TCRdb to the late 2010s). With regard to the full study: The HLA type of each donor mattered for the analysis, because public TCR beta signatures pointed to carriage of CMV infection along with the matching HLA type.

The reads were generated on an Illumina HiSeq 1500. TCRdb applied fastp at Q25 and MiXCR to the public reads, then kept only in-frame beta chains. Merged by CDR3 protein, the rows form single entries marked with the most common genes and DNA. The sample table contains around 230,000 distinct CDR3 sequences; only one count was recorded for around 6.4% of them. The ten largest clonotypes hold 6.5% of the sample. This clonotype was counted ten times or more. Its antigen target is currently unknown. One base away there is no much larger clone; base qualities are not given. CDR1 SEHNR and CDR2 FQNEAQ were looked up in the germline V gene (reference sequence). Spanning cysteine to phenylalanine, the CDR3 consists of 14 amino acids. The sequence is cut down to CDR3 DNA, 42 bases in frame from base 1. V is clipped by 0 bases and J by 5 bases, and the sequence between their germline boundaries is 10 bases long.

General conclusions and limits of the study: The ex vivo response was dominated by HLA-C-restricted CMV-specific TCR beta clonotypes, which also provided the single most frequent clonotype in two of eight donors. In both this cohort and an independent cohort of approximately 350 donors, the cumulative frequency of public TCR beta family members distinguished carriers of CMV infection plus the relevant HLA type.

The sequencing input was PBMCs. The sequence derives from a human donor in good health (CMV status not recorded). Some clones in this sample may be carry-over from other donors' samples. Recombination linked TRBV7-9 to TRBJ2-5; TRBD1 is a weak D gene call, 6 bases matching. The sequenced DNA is TGTGCCAGCAGCTTAGCCGGCAGGGGTGAGACCCAGTACTTC. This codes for CASSLAGRGETQYF.